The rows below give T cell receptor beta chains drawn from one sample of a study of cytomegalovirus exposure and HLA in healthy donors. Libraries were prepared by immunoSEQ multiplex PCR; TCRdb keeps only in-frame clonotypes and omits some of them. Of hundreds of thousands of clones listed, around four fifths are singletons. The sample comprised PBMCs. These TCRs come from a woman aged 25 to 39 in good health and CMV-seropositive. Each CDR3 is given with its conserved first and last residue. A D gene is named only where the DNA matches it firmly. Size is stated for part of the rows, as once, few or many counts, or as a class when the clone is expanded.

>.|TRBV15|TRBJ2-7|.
CATAVGVSYEQYF
TGTGCCACCGCCGTCGGGGTTAGCTACGAGCAGTACTTC
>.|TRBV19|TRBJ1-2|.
CASSVGGANYGYTF
TGTGCCAGTAGCGTGGGGGGAGCTAACTATGGCTACACCTTC
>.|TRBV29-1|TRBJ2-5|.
CSVGSGGETQYF
TGCAGCGTTGGGTCCGGCGGGGAGACCCAGTACTTC
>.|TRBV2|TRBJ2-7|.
CASSVEREQYF
TGTGCCAGCAGTGTCGAGCGCGAGCAGTACTTC
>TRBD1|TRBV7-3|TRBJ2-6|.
CASSLTGWQGAGANVLTF
TGTGCCAGCAGCTTAACTGGTTGGCAGGGGGCTGGGGCCAACGTCCTGACTTTC
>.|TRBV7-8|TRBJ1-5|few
CASSEALNQPQHF
TGTGCCAGCAGCGAGGCCCTTAATCAGCCCCAGCATTTT
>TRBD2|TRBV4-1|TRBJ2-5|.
CASSQDTREGRETQYF
TGCGCCAGCAGCCAAGATACCCGGGAGGGCCGGGAGACCCAGTACTTC
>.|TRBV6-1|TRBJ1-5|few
CASSEAPLESNQPQHF
TGTGCCAGCAGTGAAGCCCCGCTTGAGAGCAATCAGCCCCAGCATTTT
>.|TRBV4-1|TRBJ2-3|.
CASRGRRITDTQYF
TGCGCCAGCCGGGGACGGAGAATCACAGATACGCAGTATTTT
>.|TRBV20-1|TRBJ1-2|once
CSARVVGGYTF
TGCAGTGCTAGAGTGGTCGGCGGCTACACCTTC
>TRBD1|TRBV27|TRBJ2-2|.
CASSFRQDRIAGELFF
TGTGCCAGCAGTTTTCGCCAGGACAGGATCGCCGGGGAGCTGTTTTTT
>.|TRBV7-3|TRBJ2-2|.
CASSLMERANTGELFF
TGTGCCAGCAGCTTAATGGAGAGGGCGAACACCGGGGAGCTGTTTTTT
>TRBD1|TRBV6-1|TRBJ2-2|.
CASPGTGVAGELFF
TGTGCCAGCCCCGGGACAGGGGTGGCCGGGGAGCTGTTTTTT
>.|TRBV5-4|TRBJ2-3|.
CASSSQDRSTDTQYF
TGTGCCAGCAGTTCCCAAGACAGAAGCACAGATACGCAGTATTTT
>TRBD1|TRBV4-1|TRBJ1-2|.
CASSLDRGYGYTF
TGCGCCAGCAGTCTGGACAGGGGCTATGGCTACACCTTC
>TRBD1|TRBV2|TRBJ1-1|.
CASSEDRGGEAFF
TGTGCCAGCAGTGAGGACAGGGGGGGTGAAGCTTTCTTT
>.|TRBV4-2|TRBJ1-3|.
CASSQESGATIYF
TGTGCCAGCAGCCAAGAGAGTGGGGCAACCATATATTTT
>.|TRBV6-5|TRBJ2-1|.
CASSYTTYNEQFF
TGTGCCAGCAGTTACACCACCTACAATGAGCAGTTCTTC
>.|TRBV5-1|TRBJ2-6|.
CASSLDSGANVLTF
TGCGCCAGCAGCTTAGACTCCGGGGCCAACGTCCTGACTTTC
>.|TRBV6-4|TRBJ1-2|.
CASSDSSHYGYTF
TGTGCCAGCAGTGACTCGAGTCACTATGGCTACACCTTC
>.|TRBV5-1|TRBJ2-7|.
CASSLREPGYEQYF
TGCGCCAGCAGCTTGCGGGAACCGGGCTACGAGCAGTACTTC
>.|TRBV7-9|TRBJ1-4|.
CASSPWATYGEKLFF
TGTGCCAGCAGCCCCTGGGCTACCTACGGGGAAAAACTGTTTTTT
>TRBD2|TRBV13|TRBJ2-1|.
CASSRGLAGGGHEQFF
TGTGCCAGCAGCAGGGGACTAGCGGGAGGGGGTCATGAGCAGTTCTTC
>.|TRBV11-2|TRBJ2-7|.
CASSSHYEQYF
TGTGCCAGCAGCTCTCATTACGAGCAGTACTTC
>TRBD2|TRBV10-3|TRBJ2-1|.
CAIWGAGGPHNEQFF
TGTGCCATCTGGGGAGCGGGAGGGCCCCACAATGAGCAGTTCTTC
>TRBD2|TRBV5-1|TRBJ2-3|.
CASSLGSSGSADTQYF
TGCGCCAGCAGCTTGGGTTCGAGCGGGAGCGCAGATACGCAGTATTTT
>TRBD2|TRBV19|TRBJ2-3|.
CASSTASGYSTDTQYF
TGTGCCAGTAGTACGGCTAGCGGCTATAGCACAGATACGCAGTATTTT
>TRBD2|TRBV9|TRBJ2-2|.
CASSVGLAGATWGTGELFF
TGTGCCAGCAGCGTAGGGTTAGCGGGAGCCACTTGGGGCACCGGGGAGCTGTTTTTT
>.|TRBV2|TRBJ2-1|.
CASPGKEEQFF
TGTGCCAGCCCTGGGAAGGAGGAGCAGTTCTTC